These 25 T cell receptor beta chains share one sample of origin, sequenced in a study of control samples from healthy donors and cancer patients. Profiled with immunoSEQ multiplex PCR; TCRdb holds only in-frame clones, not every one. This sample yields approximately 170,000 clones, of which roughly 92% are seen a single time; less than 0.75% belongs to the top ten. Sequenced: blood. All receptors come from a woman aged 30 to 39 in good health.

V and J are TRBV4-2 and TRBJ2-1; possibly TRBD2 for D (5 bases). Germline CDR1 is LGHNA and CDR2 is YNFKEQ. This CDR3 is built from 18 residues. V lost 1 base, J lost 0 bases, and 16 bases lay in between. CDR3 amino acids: CASSQVGEEGSSYNEQFF. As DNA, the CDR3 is TGTGCCAGCAGCCAAGTTGGGGAAGAAGGGAGCTCCTACAATGAGCAGTTCTTC.

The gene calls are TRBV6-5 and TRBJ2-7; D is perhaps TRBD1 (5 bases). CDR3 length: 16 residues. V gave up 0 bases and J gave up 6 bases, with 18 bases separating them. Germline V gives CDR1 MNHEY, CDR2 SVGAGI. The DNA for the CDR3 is TGTGCCAGCAGTTACTCCCGAAGGGGTGGTTTTAGCGAGCAGTACTTC. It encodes CASSYSRRGGFSEQYF.

The CDR3: CASSLDVGVTYYEQYF. CDR3 nucleotide sequence: TGTGCCAGCAGCTTAGACGTCGGGGTGACATACTACGAGCAGTACTTC. This chain connects TRBV7-8 to TRBJ2-7, with D maybe TRBD2 (5 bases). Trimming removed 1 base at V and 3 bases at J, with 16 bases between. Per germline, CDR1 SGHVS and CDR2 FQNEAQ. The CDR3 covers 16 residues.

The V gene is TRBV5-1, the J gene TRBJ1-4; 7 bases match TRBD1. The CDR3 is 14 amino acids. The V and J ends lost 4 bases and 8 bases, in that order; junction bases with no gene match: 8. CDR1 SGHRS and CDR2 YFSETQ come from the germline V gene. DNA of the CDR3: TGCGCCAGCAGCCCCGGACAGGTCGGGGAAAAACTGTTTTTT. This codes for CASSPGQVGEKLFF.

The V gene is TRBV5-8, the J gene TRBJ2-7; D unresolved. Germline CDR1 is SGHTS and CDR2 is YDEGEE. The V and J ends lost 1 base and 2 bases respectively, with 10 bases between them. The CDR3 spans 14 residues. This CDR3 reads CASSLYPQAYEQYF. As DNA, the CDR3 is TGTGCCAGCAGCTTGTACCCCCAGGCCTACGAGCAGTACTTC. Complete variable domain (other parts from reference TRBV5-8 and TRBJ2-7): EAGVTQSPTHLIKTRGQQATLRCSPISGHTSVYWYQQALGLGLQFLLWYDEGEERNRGNFPPRFSGRQFPNYSSELNVNALELEDSALYLCASSLYPQAYEQYFGPGTRLTVT.

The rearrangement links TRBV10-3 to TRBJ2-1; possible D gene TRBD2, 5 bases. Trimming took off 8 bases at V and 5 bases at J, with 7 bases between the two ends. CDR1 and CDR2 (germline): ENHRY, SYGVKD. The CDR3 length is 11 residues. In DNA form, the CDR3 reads TGTGCCATCGCGAGGGACAATGAGCAGTTCTTC. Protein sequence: CAIARDNEQFF.

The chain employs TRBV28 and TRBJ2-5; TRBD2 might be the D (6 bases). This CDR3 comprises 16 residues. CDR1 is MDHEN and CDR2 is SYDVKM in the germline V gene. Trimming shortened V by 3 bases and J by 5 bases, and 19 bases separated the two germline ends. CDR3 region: CASSFPPLARWETQYF. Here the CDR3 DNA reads TGTGCCAGCAGTTTCCCCCCACTAGCCCGATGGGAGACCCAGTACTTC.

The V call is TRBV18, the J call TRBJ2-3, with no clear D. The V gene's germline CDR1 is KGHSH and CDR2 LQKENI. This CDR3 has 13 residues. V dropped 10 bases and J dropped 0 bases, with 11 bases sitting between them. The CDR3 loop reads CATHQGSTDTQYF. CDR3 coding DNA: TGTGCCACCCATCAAGGCAGCACAGATACGCAGTATTTT.

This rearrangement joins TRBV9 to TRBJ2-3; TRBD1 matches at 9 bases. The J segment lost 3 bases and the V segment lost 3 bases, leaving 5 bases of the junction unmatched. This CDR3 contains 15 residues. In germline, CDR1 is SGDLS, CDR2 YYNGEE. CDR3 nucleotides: TGTGCCAGCAGCGCCCGGGACAGGGTAACAGATACGCAGTATTTT. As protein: CASSARDRVTDTQYF.

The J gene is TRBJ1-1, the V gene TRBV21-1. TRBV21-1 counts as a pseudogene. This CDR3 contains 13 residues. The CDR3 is CASSKESGLEAFF. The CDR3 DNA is TGTGCCAGCAGCAAAGAGTCCGGGCTTGAAGCTTTCTTT.

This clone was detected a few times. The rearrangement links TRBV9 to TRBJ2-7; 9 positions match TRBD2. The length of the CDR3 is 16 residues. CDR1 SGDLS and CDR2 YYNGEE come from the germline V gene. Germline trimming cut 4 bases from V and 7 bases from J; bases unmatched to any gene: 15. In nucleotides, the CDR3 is TGTGCCAGCAGCCCCCGGGGGGTAGCGGGAGAGTGGGAGCAGTACTTC. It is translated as CASSPRGVAGEWEQYF. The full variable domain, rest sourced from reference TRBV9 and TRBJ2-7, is DSGVTQTPKHLITATGQRVTLRCSPRSGDLSVYWYQQSLDQGLQFLIQYYNGEERAKGNILERFSAQQFPDLHSELNLSSLELGDSALYFCASSPRGVAGEWEQYFGPGTRLTVT.

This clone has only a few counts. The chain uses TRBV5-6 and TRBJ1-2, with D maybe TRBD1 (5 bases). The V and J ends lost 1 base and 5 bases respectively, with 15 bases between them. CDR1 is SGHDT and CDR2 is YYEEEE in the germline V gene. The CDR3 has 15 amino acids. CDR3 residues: CASSLLGPGDYGYTF. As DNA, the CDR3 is TGTGCCAGCAGCTTGCTGGGGCCCGGGGATTATGGCTACACCTTC.

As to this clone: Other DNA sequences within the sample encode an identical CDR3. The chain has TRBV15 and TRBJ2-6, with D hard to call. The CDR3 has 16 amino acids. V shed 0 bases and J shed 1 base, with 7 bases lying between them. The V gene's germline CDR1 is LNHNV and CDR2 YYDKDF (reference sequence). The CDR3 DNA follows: TGTGCCACCAGCAGAGATCAAGGGTCTGGGGCCAACGTCCTGACTTTC. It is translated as CATSRDQGSGANVLTF.

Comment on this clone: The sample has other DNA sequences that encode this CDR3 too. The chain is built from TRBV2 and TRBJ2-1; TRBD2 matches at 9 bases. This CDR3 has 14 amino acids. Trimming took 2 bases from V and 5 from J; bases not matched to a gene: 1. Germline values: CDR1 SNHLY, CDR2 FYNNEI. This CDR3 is CASSERLADNEQFF. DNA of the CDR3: TGTGCCAGCAGTGAACGACTAGCGGACAATGAGCAGTTCTTC.

This CDR3 reads CASSLAIAANEQFF. Here the CDR3 DNA reads TGCGCCAGCAGCTTGGCGATAGCGGCCAATGAGCAGTTCTTC. The chain combines TRBV5-1 with TRBJ2-1; D is possibly TRBD2 (6 bases). The CDR3 length is 14 residues. V lost 0 bases, J lost 6 bases, and 10 bases lay in between. Germline lookup yields CDR1 SGHRS and CDR2 YFSETQ.

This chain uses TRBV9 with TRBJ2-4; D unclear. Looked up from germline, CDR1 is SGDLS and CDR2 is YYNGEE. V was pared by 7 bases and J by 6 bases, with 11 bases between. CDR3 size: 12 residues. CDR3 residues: CASADFSNIQYF. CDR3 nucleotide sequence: TGTGCCAGCGCAGACTTCTCAAACATTCAGTACTTC.

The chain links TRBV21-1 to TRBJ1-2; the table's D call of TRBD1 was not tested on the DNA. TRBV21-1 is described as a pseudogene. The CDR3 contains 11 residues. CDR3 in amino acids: CASQTGFGYTF. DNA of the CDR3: TGTGCCAGTCAGACAGGCTTTGGCTACACCTTC.

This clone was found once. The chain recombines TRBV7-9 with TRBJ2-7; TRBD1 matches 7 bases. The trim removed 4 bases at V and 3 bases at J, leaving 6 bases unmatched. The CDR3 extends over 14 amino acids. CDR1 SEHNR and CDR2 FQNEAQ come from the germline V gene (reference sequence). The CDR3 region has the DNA TGTGCCAGCAGCTCCCCGGGACAGAGCTACGAGCAGTACTTC. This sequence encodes CASSSPGQSYEQYF.

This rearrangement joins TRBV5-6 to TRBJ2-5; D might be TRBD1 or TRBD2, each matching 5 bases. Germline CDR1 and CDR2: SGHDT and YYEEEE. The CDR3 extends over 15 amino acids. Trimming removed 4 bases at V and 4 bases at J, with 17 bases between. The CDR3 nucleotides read TGTGCCAGCAGCCCTTTTAGGAGTGGGGGAGAGACCCAGTACTTC. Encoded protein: CASSPFRSGGETQYF. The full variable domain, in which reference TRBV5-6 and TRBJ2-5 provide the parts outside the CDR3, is DAGVTQSPTHLIKTRGQQVTLRCSPKSGHDTVSWYQQALGQGPQFIFQYYEEEERQRGNFPDRFSGHQFPNYSSELNVNALLLGDSALYLCASSPFRSGGETQYFGPGTRLLVL.

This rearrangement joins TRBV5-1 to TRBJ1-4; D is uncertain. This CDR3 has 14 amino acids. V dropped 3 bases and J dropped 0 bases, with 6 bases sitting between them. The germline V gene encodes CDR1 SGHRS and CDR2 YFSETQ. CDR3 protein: CASSSTPTNEKLFF. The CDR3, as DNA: TGCGCCAGCAGCTCGACACCAACTAATGAAAAACTGTTTTTT. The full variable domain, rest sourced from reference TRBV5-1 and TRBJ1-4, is KAGVTQTPRYLIKTRGQQVTLSCSPISGHRSVSWYQQTPGQGLQFLFEYFSETQRNKGNFPGRFSGRQFSNSRSEMNVSTLELGDSALYLCASSSTPTNEKLFFGSGTQLSVL.

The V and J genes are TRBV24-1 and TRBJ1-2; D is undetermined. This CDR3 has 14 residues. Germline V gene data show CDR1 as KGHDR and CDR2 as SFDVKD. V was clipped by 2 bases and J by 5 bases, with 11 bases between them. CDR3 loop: CATSDSGELYGYTF. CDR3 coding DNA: TGTGCCACCAGTGATTCCGGGGAACTGTATGGCTACACCTTC.

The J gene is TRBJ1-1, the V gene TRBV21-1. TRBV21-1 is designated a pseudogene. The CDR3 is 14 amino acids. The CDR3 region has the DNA TGTGCCAGCAGCAAAATCGGGGATAAGGGTGAAGCTTTCTTT. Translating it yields CASSKIGDKGEAFF.

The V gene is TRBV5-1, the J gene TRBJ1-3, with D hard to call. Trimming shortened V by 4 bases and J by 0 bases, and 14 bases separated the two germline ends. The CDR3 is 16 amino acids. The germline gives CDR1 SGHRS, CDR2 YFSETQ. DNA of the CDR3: TGCGCCAGCAGCCTGGCCGGGGTGGGCTCTGGAAACACCATATATTTT. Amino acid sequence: CASSLAGVGSGNTIYF.

The CDR3 coding sequence is TGTGCCAGCAGTTTAATAGGGGCCTCCTACGAGCAGTACTTC. It codes for CASSLIGASYEQYF. The rearrangement links TRBV28 to TRBJ2-7; possibly TRBD1 for D (5 bases). Between the trimmed V and J ends, which lost 2 bases and 0 bases, there was a span of 8 bases. Per germline, CDR1 MDHEN and CDR2 SYDVKM. The CDR3 consists of 14 residues.

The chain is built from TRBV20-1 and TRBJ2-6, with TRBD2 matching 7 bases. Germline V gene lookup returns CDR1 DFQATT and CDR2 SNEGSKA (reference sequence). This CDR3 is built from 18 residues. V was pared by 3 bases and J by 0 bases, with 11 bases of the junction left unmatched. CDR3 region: CSASPRLADPSGANVLTF. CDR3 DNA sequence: TGCAGTGCTAGTCCCCGGCTAGCGGATCCCTCTGGGGCCAACGTCCTGACTTTC.